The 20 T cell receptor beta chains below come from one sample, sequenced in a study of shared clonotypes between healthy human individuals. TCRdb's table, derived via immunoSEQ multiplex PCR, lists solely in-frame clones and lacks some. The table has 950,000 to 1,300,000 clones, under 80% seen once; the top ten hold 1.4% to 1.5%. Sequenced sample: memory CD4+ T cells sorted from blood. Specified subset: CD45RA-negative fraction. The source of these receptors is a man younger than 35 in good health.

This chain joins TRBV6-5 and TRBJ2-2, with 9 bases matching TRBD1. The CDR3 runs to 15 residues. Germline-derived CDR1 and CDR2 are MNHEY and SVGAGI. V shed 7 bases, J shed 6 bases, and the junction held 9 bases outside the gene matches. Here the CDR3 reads CASTVGQGTPGELFF. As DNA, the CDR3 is TGTGCCAGCACCGTGGGACAGGGAACGCCCGGGGAGCTGTTTTTT.

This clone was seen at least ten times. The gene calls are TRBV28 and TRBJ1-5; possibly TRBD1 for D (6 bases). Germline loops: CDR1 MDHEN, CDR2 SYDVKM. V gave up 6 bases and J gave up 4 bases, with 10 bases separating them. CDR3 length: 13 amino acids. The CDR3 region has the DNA TGTGCCAGCAGCACAACAGGGAATCAGCCCCAGCATTTT. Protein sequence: CASSTTGNQPQHF.

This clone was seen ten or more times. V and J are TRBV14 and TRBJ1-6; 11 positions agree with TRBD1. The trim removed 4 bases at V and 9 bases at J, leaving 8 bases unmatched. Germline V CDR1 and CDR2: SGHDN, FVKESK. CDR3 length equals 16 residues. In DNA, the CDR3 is TGTGCCAGCAGCCGAGGGACAGGGGGGTTTTTTTCACCCCTCCACTTT. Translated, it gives CASSRGTGGFFSPLHF.

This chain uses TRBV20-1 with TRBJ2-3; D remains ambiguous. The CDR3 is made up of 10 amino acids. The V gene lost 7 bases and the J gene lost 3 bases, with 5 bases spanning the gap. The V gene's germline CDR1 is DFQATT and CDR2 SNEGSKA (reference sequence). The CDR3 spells CSGATDTQYF. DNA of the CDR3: TGCAGTGGGGCGACAGATACGCAGTATTTT.

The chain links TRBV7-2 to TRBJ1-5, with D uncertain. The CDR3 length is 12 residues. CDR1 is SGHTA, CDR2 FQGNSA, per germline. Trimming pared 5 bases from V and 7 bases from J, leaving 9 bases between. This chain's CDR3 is CASSTPRQPQHF. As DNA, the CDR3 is TGTGCCAGCAGCACACCAAGGCAGCCCCAGCATTTT.

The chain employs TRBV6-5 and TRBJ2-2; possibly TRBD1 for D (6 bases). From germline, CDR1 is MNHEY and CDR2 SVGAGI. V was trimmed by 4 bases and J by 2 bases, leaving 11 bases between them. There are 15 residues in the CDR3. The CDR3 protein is CASSSRTENTGELFF. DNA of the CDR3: TGTGCCAGCAGTTCCCGGACAGAAAACACCGGGGAGCTGTTTTTT.

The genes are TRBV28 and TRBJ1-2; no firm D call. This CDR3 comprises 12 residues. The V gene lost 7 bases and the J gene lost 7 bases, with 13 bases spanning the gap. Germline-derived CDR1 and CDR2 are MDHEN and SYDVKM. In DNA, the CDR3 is TGTGCCAGCACCGCGGCCTCCGGTGGCTACACCTTC. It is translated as CASTAASGGYTF.

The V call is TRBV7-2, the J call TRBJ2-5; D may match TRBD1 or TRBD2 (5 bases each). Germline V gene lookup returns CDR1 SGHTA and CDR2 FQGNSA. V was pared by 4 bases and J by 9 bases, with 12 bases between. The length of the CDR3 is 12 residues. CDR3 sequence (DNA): TGTGCCAGCAGCTCTACTCCGGGGCCCCAGTACTTC. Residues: CASSSTPGPQYF. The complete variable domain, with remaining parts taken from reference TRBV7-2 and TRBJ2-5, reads GAGVSQSPSNKVTEKGKDVELRCDPISGHTALYWYRQSLGQGLEFLIYFQGNSAPDKSGLPSDRFSAERTGGSVSTLTIQRTQQEDSAVYLCASSSTPGPQYFGPGTRLLVL.

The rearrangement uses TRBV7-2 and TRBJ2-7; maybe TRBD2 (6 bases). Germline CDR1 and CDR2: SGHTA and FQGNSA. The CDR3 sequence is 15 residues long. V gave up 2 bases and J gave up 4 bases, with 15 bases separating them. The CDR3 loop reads CASSLRGGGGYEQYF. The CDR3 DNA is TGTGCCAGCAGCTTAAGGGGAGGTGGAGGATACGAGCAGTACTTC.

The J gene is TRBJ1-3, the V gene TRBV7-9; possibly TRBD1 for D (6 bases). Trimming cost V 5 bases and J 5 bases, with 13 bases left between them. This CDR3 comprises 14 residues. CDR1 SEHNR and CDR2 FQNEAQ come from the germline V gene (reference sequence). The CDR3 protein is CASSPSTGRNTIYF. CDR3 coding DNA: TGTGCCAGCAGCCCAAGCACAGGGCGAAACACCATATATTTT.

The CDR3 nucleotides are TGCGCCAGCCGCCCAGGGTCGAACACCGGGGAGCTGTTTTTT. Translating it yields CASRPGSNTGELFF. This sequence joins TRBV10-2 and TRBJ2-2; D possibly corresponds to TRBD1 (5 bases). V was clipped by 8 bases and J by 0 bases, with 10 bases between them. The CDR3 loop spans 14 amino acids. Germline loops: CDR1 WSHSY, CDR2 SAAADI.

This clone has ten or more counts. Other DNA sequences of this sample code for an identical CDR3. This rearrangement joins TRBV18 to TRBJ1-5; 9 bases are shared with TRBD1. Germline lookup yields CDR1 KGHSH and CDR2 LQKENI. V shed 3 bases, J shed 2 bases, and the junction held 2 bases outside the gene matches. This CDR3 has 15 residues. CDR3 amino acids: CASSPDRGGNQPQHF. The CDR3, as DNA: TGTGCCAGCTCACCTGACAGGGGGGGCAATCAGCCCCAGCATTTT.

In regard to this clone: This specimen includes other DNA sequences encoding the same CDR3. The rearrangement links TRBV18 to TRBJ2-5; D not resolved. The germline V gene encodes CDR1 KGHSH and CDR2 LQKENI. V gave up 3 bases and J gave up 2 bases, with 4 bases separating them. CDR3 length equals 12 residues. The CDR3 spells CASSPNQETQYF. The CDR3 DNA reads TGTGCCAGCTCACCCAATCAAGAGACCCAGTACTTC. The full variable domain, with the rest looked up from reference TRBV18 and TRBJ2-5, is NAGVMQNPRHLVRRRGQEARLRCSPMKGHSHVYWYRQLPEEGLKFMVYLQKENIIDESGMPKERFSAEFPKEGPSILRIQQVVRGDSAAYFCASSPNQETQYFGPGTRLLVL.

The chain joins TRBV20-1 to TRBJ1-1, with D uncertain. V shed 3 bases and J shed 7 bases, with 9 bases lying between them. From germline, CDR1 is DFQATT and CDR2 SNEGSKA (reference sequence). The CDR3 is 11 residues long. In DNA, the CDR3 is TGCAGTGCTAGGGGTATCATTGAAGCTTTCTTT. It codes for CSARGIIEAFF.

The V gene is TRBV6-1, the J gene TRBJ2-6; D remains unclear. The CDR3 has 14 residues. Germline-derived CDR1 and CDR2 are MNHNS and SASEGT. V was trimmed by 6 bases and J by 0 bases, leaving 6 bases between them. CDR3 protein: CASRIDSGANVLTF. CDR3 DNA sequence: TGTGCCAGCAGGATAGACTCTGGGGCCAACGTCCTGACTTTC.

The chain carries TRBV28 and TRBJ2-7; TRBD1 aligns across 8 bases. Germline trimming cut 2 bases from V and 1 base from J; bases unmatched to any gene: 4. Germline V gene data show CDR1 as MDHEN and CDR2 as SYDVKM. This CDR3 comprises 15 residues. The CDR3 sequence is CASSLGGQGSYEQYF. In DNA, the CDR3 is TGTGCCAGCAGTTTAGGCGGACAGGGTTCCTACGAGCAGTACTTC.

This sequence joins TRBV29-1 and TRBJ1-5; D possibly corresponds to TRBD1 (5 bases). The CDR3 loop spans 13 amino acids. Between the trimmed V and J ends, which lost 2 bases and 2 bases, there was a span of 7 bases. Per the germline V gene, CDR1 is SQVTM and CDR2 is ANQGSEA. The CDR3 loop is CSVEQGGNQPQHF. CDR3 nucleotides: TGCAGCGTTGAACAGGGTGGCAATCAGCCCCAGCATTTT.

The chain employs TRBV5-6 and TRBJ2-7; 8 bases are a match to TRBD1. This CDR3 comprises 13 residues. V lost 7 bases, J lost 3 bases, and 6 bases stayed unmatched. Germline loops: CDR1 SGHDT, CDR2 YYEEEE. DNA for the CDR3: TGTGCCAGCGGGCCAGGGGGCGTCTACGAGCAGTACTTC. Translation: CASGPGGVYEQYF.

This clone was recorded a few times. DNA of the CDR3: TGTGCCAGCAAGGGGCACCGCTTTTTTAGCACAGATACGCAGTATTTT. Translating it yields CASKGHRFFSTDTQYF. V usage is TRBV2 and J usage is TRBJ2-3; perhaps TRBD1 as D (5 bases). This CDR3 comprises 16 residues. V was pared by 7 bases and J by 0 bases, with 17 bases between. Looked up from germline, CDR1 is SNHLY and CDR2 is FYNNEI.

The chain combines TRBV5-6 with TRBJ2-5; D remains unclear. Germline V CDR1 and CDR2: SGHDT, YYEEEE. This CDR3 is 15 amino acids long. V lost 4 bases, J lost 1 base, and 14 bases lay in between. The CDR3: CASSPVGKGQETQYF. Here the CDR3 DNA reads TGTGCCAGCAGCCCGGTTGGGAAGGGCCAAGAGACCCAGTACTTC.